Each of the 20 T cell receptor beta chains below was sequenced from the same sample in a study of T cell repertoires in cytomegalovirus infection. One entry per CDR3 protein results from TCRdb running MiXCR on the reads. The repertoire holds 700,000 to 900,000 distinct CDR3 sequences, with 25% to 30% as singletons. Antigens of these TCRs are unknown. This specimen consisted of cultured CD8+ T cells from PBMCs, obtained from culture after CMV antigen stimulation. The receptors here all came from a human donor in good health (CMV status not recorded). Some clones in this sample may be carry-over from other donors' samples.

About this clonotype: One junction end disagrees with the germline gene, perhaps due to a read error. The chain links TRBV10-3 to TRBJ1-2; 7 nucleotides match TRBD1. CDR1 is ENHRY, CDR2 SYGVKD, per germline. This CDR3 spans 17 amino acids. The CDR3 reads CAVSESPPGTAVYGYTF. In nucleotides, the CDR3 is TGTGCCGTCAGTGAGTCACCCCCCGGGACAGCCGTCTATGGCTACACCTTC.

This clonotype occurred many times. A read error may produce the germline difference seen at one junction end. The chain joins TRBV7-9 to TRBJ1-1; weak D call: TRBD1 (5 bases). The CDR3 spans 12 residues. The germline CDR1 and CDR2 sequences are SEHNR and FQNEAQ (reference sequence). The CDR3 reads CASSLGDVRPGF. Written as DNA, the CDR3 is TGTGCCAGCAGCTTAGGGGACGTCCGCCCGGGGTTT. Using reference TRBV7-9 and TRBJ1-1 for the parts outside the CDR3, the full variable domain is DTGVSQNPRHKITKRGQNVTFRCDPISEHNRLYWYRQTLGQGPEFLTYFQNEAQLEKSRLLSDRFSAERPKGSFSTLEIQRTEQGDSAMYLCASSLGDVRPGFGQGTRLTVV.

CDR3 in DNA: TGTGCCAGCAGCTTAGAGCTCAGGGCCTACGAGCAGTACTTC. Residues: CASSLELRAYEQYF. This chain links TRBV7-9 with TRBJ2-7; the D gene is possibly TRBD1 (5 bases). The V end lost 1 base, the J end lost 2 bases, and 9 bases lay between the germline ends. The germline CDR1 and CDR2 sequences are SEHNR and FQNEAQ (reference sequence). The CDR3 extends over 14 amino acids. Complete variable domain (other parts from reference TRBV7-9 and TRBJ2-7): DTGVSQNPRHKITKRGQNVTFRCDPISEHNRLYWYRQTLGQGPEFLTYFQNEAQLEKSRLLSDRFSAERPKGSFSTLEIQRTEQGDSAMYLCASSLELRAYEQYFGPGTRLTVT.

The CDR3 DNA is TGTGCCATCGCAGGGTCCTATGGCTACACCTTC. This codes for CAIAGSYGYTF. The chain couples TRBV10-3 to TRBJ1-2, with D possibly being TRBD1 (5 bases). Per the germline V gene, CDR1 is ENHRY and CDR2 is SYGVKD. Deletions cut 8 bases from V and 4 bases from J, with 8 bases between. The CDR3 extends over 11 amino acids.

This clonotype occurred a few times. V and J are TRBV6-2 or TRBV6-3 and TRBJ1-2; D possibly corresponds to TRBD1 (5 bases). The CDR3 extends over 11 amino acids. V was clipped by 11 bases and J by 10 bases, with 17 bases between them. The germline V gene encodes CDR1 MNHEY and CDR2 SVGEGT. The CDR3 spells CAEGAGKDYTF. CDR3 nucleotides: TGTGCCGAAGGGGCAGGGAAGGACTACACCTTC.

CDR3 loop: CASSPGGWDFF. CDR3 nucleotide sequence: TGTGCCAGCAGCCCCGGAGGATGGGATTTCTTT. The chain couples TRBV9 to TRBJ1-1; D gene unclear. V was trimmed by 4 bases and J by 13 bases, leaving 14 bases between them. The CDR3 sequence is 11 residues long. Germline V gene data show CDR1 as SGDLS and CDR2 as YYNGEE.

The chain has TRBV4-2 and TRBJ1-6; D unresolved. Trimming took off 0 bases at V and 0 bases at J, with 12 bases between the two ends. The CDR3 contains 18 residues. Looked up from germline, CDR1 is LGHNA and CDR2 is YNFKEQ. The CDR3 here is CASSQDSQLSSYNSPLHF. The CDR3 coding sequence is TGTGCCAGCAGCCAAGATAGCCAGTTGAGCTCCTATAATTCACCCCTCCACTTT.

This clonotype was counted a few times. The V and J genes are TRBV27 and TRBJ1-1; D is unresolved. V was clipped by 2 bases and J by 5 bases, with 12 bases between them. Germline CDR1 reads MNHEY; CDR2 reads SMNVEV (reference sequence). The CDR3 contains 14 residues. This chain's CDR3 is CASSLGSPGTEAFF. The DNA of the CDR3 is TGTGCCAGCAGTTTAGGTAGTCCTGGGACTGAAGCTTTCTTT.

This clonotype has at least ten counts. The chain's CDR3 is CASSVGGSSSYNEQFF. Written as DNA, the CDR3 is TGTGCCAGCAGCGTCGGGGGGTCGAGCTCCTACAATGAGCAGTTCTTC. The chain recombines TRBV7-9 with TRBJ2-1, with 7 bases fitting TRBD2. Germline V gives CDR1 SEHNR, CDR2 FQNEAQ (reference sequence). Trimming removed 5 bases from V and 0 bases from J; junction bases left unmatched: 7. CDR3 length: 16 amino acids.

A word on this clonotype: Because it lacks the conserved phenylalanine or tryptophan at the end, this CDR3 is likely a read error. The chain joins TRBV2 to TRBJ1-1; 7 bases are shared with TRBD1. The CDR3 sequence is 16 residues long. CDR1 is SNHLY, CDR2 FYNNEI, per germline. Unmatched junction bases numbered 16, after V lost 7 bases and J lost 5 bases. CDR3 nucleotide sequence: TGTGCCAGCAAGGCAGGACAGGCTAGGATGGGTACTGAAGCTTTCGTT. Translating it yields CASKAGQARMGTEAFV.

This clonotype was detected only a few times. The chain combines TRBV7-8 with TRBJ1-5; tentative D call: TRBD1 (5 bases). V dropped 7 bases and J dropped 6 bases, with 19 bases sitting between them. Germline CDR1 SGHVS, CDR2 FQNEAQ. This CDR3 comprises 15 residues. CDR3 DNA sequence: TGTGCCAGCACCACCCAGAGGGGCGGGGGTCAGCCCCAGCATTTT. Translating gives CASTTQRGGGQPQHF.

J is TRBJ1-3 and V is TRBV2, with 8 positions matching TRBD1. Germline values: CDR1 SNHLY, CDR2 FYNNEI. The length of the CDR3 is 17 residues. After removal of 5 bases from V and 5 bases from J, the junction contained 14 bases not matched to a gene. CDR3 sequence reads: CASSQRTTDRDRNTIYF. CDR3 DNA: TGTGCCAGCAGTCAACGCACAACGGACAGGGATCGAAACACCATATATTTT.

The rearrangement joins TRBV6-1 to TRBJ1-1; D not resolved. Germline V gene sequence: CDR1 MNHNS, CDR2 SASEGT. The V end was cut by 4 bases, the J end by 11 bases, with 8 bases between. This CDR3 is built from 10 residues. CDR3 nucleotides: TGTGCCAGCAGTGGGTTGGTGGCTTTCTTT. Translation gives CASSGLVAFF.

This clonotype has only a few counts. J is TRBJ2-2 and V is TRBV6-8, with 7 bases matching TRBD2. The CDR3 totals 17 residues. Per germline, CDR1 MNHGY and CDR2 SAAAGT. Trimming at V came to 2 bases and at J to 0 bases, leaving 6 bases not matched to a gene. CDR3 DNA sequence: TGTGCCAGCAGTTACCGAACAGCGGGGCCGAACACCGGGGAGCTGTTTTTT. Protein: CASSYRTAGPNTGELFF.

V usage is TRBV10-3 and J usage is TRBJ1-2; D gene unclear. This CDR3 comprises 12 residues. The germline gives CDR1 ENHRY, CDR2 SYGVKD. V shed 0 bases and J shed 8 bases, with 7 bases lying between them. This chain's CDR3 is CAISESRVGYTF. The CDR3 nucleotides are TGTGCCATCAGTGAGTCGAGGGTCGGCTACACCTTC.

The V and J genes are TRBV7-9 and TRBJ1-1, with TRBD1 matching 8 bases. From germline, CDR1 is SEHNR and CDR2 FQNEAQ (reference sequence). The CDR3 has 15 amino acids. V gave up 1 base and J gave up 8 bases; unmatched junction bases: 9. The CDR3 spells CASSLGSQGAWEAFF. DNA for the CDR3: TGTGCCAGCAGCTTAGGATCGCAGGGGGCTTGGGAAGCTTTCTTT.

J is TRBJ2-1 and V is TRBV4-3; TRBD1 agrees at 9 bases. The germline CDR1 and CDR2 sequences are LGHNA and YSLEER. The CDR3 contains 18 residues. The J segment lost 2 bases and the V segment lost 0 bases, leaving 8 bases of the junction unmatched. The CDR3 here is CASSQDLPDRGAYNEQFF. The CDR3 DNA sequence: TGCGCCAGCAGCCAAGATCTTCCCGACAGGGGGGCCTACAATGAGCAGTTCTTC.

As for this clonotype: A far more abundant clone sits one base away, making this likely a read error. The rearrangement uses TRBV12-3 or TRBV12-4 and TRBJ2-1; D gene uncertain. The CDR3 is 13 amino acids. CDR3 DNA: TGTGCCAGCAGTTTTAGGTCCTACAATGATCAGTTCTTC. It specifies CASSFRSYNDQFF.

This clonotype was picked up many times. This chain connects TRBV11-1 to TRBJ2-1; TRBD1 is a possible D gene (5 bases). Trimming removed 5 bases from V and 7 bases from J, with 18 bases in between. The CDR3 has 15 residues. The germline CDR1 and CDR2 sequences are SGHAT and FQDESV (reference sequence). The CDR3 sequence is CASSLAPRAGNEQFF. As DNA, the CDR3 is TGTGCCAGCAGCCTCGCCCCCCGGGCAGGGAATGAGCAGTTCTTC.

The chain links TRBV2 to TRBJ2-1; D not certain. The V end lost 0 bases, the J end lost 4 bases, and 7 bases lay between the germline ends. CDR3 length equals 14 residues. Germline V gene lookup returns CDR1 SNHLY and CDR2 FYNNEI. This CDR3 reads CASSEAQEYNEQFF. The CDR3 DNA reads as TGTGCCAGCAGTGAAGCGCAGGAGTACAATGAGCAGTTCTTC.